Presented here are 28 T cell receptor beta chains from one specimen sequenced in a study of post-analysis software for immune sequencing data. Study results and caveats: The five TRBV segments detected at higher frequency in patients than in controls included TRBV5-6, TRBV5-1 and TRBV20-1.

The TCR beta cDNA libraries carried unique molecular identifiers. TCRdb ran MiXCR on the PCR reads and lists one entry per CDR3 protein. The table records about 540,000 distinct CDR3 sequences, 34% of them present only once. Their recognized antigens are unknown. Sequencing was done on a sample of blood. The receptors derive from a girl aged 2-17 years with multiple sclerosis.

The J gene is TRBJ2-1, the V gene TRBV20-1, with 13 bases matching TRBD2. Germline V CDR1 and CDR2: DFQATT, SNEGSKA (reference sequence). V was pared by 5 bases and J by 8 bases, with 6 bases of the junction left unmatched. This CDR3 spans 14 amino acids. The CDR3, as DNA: TGCAGTGCTCGCACTAGCGGGGGGGCCGATGAGCAGTTCTTC. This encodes CSARTSGGADEQFF.

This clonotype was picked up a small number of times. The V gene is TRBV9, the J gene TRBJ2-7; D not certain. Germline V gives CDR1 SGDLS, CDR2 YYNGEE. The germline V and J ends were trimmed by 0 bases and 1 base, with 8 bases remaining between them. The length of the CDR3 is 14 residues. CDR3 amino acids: CASSVGLHSYEQYF. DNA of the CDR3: TGTGCCAGCAGCGTAGGATTACATTCCTACGAGCAGTACTTC.

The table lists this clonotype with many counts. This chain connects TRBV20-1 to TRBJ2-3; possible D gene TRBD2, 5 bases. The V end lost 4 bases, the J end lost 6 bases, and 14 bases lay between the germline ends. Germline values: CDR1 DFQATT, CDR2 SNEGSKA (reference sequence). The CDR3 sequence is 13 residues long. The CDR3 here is CSATTTPTDTQYF. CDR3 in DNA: TGCAGTGCTACGACTACCCCCACGGATACGCAGTATTTT.

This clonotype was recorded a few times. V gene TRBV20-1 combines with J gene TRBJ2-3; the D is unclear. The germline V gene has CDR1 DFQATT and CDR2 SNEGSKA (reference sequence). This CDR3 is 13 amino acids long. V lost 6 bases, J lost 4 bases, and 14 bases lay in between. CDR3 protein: CSANPGVADTQYF. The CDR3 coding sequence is TGCAGTGCCAACCCTGGGGTGGCAGATACGCAGTATTTT.

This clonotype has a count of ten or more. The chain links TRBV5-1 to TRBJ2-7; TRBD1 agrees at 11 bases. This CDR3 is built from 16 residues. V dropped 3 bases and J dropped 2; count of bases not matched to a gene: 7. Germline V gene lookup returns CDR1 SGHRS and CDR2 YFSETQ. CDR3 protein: CASSYRDRGAPYEQYF. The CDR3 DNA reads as TGCGCCAGCAGCTACCGGGACAGGGGGGCCCCCTACGAGCAGTACTTC.

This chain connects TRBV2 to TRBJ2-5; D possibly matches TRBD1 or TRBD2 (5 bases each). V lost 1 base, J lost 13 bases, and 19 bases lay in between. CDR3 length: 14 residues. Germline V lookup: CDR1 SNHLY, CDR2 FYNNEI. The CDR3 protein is CASSEGPGTLELYF. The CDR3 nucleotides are TGTGCCAGCAGTGAAGGGCCAGGGACCCTCGAGCTGTACTTC.

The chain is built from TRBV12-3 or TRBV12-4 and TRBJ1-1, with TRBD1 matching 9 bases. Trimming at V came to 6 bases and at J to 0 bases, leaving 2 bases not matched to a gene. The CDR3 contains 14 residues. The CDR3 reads CASRGTGLNTEAFF. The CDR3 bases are TGTGCCAGCAGAGGGACAGGGTTGAACACTGAAGCTTTCTTT.

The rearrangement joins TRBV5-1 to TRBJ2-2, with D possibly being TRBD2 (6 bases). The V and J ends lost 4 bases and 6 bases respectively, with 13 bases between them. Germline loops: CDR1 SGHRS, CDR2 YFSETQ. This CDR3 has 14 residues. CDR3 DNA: TGCGCCAGCAGCCGATTACTAGCTCCCGGGGAGCTGTTTTTT. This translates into CASSRLLAPGELFF.

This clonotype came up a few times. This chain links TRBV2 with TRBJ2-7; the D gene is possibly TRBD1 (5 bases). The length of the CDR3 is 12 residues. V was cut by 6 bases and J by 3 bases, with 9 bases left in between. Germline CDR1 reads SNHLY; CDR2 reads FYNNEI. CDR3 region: CASRLGVYEQYF. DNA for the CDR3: TGTGCCAGCAGATTAGGGGTCTACGAGCAGTACTTC.

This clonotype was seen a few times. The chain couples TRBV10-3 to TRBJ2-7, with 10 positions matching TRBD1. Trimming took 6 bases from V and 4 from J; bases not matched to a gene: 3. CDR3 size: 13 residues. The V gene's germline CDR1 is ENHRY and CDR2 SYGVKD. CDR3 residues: CAIRGTGVYEQYF. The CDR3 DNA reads TGTGCCATCAGGGGGACAGGGGTTTACGAGCAGTACTTC.

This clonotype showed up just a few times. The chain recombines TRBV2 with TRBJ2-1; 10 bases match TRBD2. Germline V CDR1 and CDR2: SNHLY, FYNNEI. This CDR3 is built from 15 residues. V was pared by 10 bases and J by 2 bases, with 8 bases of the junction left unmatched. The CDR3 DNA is TGTGCCACCTACCCGGGACTAGCGACCTACAATGAGCAGTTCTTC. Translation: CATYPGLATYNEQFF.

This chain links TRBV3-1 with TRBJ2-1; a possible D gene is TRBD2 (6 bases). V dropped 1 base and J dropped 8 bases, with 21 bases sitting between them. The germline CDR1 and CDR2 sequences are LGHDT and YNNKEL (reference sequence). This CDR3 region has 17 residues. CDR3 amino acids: CASSQAFRDFLGYEQFF. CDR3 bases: TGTGCCAGCAGCCAAGCCTTCCGGGACTTTCTTGGTTATGAGCAGTTCTTC.

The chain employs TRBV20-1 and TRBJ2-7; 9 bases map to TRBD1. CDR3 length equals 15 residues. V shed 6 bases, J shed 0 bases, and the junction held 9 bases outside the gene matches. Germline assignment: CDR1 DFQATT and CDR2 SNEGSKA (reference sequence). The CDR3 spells CSANPGTGLSYEQYF. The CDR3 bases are TGCAGTGCCAACCCCGGGACAGGGCTCTCCTACGAGCAGTACTTC.

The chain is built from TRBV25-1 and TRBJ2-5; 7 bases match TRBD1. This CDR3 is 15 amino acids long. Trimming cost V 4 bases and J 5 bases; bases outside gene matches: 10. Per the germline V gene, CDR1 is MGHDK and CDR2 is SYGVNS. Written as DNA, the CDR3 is TGTGCCAGCAGTGGGATAGACAGGGTAGGGGAGACCCAGTACTTC. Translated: CASSGIDRVGETQYF.

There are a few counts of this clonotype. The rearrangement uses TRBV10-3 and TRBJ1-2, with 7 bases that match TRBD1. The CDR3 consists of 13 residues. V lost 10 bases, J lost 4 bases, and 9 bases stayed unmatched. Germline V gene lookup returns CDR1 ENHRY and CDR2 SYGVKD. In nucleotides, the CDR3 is TGTGCCACCAACCGGGACAGTGCCTATGGCTACACCTTC. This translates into CATNRDSAYGYTF.

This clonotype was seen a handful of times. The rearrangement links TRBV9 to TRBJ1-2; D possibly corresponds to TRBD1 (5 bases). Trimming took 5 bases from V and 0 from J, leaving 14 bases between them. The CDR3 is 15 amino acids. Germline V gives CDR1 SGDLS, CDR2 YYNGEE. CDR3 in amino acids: CASSSGVQANYGYTF. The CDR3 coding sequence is TGTGCCAGCAGTTCGGGGGTCCAAGCTAACTATGGCTACACCTTC. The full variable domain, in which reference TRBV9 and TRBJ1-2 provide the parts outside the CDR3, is DSGVTQTPKHLITATGQRVTLRCSPRSGDLSVYWYQQSLDQGLQFLIQYYNGEERAKGNILERFSAQQFPDLHSELNLSSLELGDSALYFCASSSGVQANYGYTFGSGTRLTVV.

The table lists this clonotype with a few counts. CDR3: CVNSQDEGRELFF. The CDR3 DNA follows: TGTGTCAACAGCCAAGATGAGGGTAGGGAGCTGTTTTTT. The V call is TRBV4-2, the J call TRBJ2-2; TRBD2 might be the D (5 bases). Germline V CDR1 and CDR2: LGHNA, YNFKEQ. The CDR3 has 13 amino acids.

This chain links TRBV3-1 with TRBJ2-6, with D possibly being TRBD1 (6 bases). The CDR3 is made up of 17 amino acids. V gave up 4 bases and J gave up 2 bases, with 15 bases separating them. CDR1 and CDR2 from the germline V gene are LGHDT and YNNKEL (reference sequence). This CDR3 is CASSPAGAMAGANVLTF. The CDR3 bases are TGTGCCAGCAGCCCGGCAGGGGCCATGGCTGGGGCCAACGTCCTGACTTTC.

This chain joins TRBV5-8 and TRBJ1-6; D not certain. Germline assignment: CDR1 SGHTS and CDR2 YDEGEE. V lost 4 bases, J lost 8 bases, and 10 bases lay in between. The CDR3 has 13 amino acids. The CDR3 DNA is TGTGCCAGCAGCCCTAGGTGGGATTCACCCCTCCACTTT. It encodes CASSPRWDSPLHF.

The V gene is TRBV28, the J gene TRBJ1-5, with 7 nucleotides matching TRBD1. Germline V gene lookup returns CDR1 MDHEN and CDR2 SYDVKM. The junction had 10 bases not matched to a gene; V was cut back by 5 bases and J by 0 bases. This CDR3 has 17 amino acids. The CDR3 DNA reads TGTGCCAGCAGTCCCATGGGACAGCCTAATAGCAATCAGCCCCAGCATTTT. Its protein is CASSPMGQPNSNQPQHF. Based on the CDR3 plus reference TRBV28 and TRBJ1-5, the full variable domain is DVKVTQSSRYLVKRTGEKVFLECVQDMDHENMFWYRQDPGLGLRLIYFSYDVKMKEKGDIPEGYSVSREKKERFSLILESASTNQTSMYLCASSPMGQPNSNQPQHFGDGTRLSIL.

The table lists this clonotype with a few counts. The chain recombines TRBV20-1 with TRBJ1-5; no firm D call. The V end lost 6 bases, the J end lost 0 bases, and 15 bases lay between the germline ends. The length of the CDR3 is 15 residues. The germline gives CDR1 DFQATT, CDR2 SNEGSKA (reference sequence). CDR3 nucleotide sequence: TGCAGTGCCGCCCACTCCGCGGATAGCAATCAGCCCCAGCATTTT. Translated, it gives CSAAHSADSNQPQHF.

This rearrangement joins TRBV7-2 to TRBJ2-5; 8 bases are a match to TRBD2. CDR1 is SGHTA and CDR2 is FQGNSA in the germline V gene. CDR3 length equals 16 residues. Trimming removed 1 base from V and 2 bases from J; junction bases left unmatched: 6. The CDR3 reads CASSLGGGTSQETQYF. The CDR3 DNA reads TGTGCCAGCAGCTTAGGTGGTGGGACTAGTCAAGAGACCCAGTACTTC.

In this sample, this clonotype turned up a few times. Written as DNA, the CDR3 is TGTGCCAGCAGCACGCGGGACCCACAAGAGACCCAGTACTTC. Its translation: CASSTRDPQETQYF. V is TRBV3-1 and J is TRBJ2-5, with D perhaps matching TRBD2 (6 bases). The CDR3 length is 14 residues. CDR1 is LGHDT, CDR2 YNNKEL, per germline (reference sequence). V lost 5 bases and J 2 bases, leaving 12 bases between the germline ends.

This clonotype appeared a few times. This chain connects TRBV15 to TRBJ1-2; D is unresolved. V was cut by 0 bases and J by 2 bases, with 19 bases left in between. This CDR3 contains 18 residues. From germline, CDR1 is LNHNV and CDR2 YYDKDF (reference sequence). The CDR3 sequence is CATSRDLRTRQRNYGYTF. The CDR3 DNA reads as TGTGCCACCAGCAGAGATCTAAGGACCCGGCAACGCAACTATGGCTACACCTTC.

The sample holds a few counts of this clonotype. CDR3 loop: CSARDPSGGADEQFF. The CDR3 region has the DNA TGCAGTGCTAGAGATCCAAGCGGGGGGGCAGATGAGCAGTTCTTC. This chain connects TRBV20-1 to TRBJ2-1; 10 nucleotides match TRBD2. CDR1 and CDR2 from the germline V gene are DFQATT and SNEGSKA (reference sequence). The CDR3 length is 15 residues. V trimming: 0 bases; J trimming: 8 bases; junction bases outside the gene matches: 7.

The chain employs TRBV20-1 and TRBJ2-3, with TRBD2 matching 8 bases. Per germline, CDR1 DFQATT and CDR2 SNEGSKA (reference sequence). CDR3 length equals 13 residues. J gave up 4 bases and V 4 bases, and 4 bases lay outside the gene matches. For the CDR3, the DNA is TGCAGTGCTAAAAGCGGGGGCCCAGATACGCAGTATTTT. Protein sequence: CSAKSGGPDTQYF.

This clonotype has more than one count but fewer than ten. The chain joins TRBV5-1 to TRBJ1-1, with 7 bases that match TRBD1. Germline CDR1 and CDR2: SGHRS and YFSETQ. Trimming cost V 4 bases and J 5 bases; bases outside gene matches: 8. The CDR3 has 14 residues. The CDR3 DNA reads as TGCGCCAGCAGCGGGGGACAGAGGGCTACTGAAGCTTTCTTT. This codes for CASSGGQRATEAFF.

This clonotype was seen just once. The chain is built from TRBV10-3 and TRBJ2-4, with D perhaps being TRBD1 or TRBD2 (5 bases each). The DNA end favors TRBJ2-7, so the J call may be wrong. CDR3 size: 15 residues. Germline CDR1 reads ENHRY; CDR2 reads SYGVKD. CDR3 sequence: CAISDKGRKEHEQYF. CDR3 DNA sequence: TGTGCCATCAGTGACAAGGGACGCAAAGAACACGAGCAGTACTTC.